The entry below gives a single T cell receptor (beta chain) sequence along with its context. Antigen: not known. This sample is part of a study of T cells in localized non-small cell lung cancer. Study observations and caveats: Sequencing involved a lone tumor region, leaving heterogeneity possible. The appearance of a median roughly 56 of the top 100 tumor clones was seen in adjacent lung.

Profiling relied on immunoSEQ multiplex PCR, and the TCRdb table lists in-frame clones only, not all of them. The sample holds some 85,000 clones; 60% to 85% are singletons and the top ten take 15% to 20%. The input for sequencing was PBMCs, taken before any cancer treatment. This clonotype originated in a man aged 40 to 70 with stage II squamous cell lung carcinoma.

As DNA, the CDR3 is TGTGCCAGCAGTTTGCCGGGTAGCACAGATACGCAGTATTTT. Residues: CASSLPGSTDTQYF. The rearrangement uses TRBV28 and TRBJ2-3; D gene uncertain. Germline V gene data show CDR1 as MDHEN and CDR2 as SYDVKM. V was cut by 3 bases and J by 0 bases, with 7 bases left in between. The CDR3 contains 14 residues. Full variable domain (outside the CDR3, taken from reference TRBV28 and TRBJ2-3): DVKVTQSSRYLVKRTGEKVFLECVQDMDHENMFWYRQDPGLGLRLIYFSYDVKMKEKGDIPEGYSVSREKKERFSLILESASTNQTSMYLCASSLPGSTDTQYFGPGTRLTVL.